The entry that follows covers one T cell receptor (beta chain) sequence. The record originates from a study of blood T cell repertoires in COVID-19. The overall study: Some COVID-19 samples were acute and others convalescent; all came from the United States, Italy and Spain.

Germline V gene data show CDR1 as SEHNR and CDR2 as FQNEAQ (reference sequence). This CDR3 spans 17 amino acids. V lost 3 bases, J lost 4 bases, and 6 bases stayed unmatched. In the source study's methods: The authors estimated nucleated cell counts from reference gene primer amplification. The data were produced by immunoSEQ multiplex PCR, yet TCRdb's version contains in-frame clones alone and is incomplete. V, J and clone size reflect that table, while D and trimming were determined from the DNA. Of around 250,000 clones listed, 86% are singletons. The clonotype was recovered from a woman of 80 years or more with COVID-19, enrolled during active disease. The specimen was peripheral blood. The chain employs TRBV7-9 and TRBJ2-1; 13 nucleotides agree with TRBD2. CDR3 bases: TGTGCCAGCAGCTTTGGACTAGCGGGGGTTTATTACAATGAGCAGTTCTTC. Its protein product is CASSFGLAGVYYNEQFF.